Below are 8 T cell receptor beta chains sequenced from a single sample in a study of tumor-infiltrating lymphocytes in primary liver carcinoma. TCR beta cDNA was reverse-transcribed from 500 to 550 ng of total RNA. The reaction used a constant-region primer and ProtoScript II reverse transcriptase. Nested multiplex PCR, run for three rounds with slightly modified ARM-PCR, yielded TCR beta libraries. With TRBV1-TRBV30 forward primers and a C-beta reverse primer, the first two PCR rounds were run for roughly 10 cycles each. TCRdb analysed the multiplex PCR reads with MiXCR anew, one entry per CDR3 protein. The repertoire holds 300,000 to 350,000 distinct CDR3 sequences, with approximately 65% as singletons. The study extracted blood RNA from unsorted whole blood and also extracted germline DNA. The sequenced sample was peripheral blood. The receptor set was obtained from a man between 40 and 49 years old with primary liver carcinoma and hepatitis B virus infection.

This clonotype was found a few times. The genes are TRBV30 and TRBJ2-1, with TRBD2 matching over 12 bases. V shed 2 bases, J shed 6 bases, and the junction held 2 bases outside the gene matches. CDR3 length: 14 residues. Germline CDR1 is GTSNPN and CDR2 is SVGIG (reference sequence). Here the CDR3 DNA reads TGTGCCTGGAGTCCGGGACTAGCGGGCAATGAGCAGTTCTTC. Amino acid sequence: CAWSPGLAGNEQFF.

There are many counts of this clonotype. This chain links TRBV11-2 with TRBJ1-6; perhaps TRBD1 as D (6 bases). CDR1 is SGHAT and CDR2 is FQNNGV in the germline V gene. V gave up 3 bases and J gave up 7 bases, with 22 bases separating them. CDR3 length equals 18 residues. DNA for the CDR3: TGTGCCAGCAGCTTGGGGGCGGGAGAGGGGAGAACCAATTCACCCCTCCACTTT. It encodes CASSLGAGEGRTNSPLHF.

V and J are TRBV9 and TRBJ2-3; TRBD2 matches 12 bases. This CDR3 region has 15 residues. CDR1 and CDR2 (germline): SGDLS, YYNGEE. J gave up 5 bases and V 7 bases, and 8 bases lay outside the gene matches. The CDR3 here is CASGLTSGRGDTQYF. The CDR3, as DNA: TGTGCCAGCGGCCTGACTAGCGGGAGAGGAGATACGCAGTATTTT. Supplemented by reference TRBV9 and TRBJ2-3, the full variable domain reads DSGVTQTPKHLITATGQRVTLRCSPRSGDLSVYWYQQSLDQGLQFLIQYYNGEERAKGNILERFSAQQFPDLHSELNLSSLELGDSALYFCASGLTSGRGDTQYFGPGTRLTVL.

This clonotype was detected many times. The chain carries TRBV10-3 and TRBJ2-3; no definite D call. This CDR3 contains 13 residues. Germline V gene sequence: CDR1 ENHRY, CDR2 SYGVKD. Trimming cost V 8 bases and J 4 bases, with 13 bases left between them. The CDR3 region has the DNA TGTGCCATCCAATGGGCCCAGTCAGATACGCAGTATTTT. This sequence encodes CAIQWAQSDTQYF.

Points on this clonotype: A much larger clone is a single base away; this may be a read error. The gene calls are TRBV12-3 or TRBV12-4 and TRBJ2-7, with 11 bases identical to TRBD2. The CDR3 consists of 15 residues. In nucleotides, the CDR3 is TGTGCCAGCAGTTCGATAGCGGGAGGGTGGTCCGAGCGGTACTTC. Its translation: CASSSIAGGWSERYF.

This clonotype has a count of ten or more. V and J are TRBV29-1 and TRBJ1-1, with D unresolved. The CDR3 sequence is 13 residues long. Per germline, CDR1 SQVTM and CDR2 ANQGSEA. V was shortened by 1 base and J by 3 bases, with 9 bases between the two germline ends. The CDR3: CSVEVGGYTEAFF. In nucleotides, the CDR3 is TGCAGCGTTGAAGTCGGAGGGTACACTGAAGCTTTCTTT.

In regard to this clonotype: Because the CDR3 is missing its conserved closing phenylalanine or tryptophan, this is likely a read error. The V gene is TRBV11-2, the J gene TRBJ2-7; a weak D match, TRBD2 (5 bases). This CDR3 contains 15 residues. The germline gives CDR1 SGHAT, CDR2 FQNNGV. Here the CDR3 reads CACSFESGISGEQYI. In DNA form, the CDR3 reads TGTGCCTGCAGCTTTGAGTCCGGGATCTCTGGCGAGCAGTACATC.

This clonotype was counted a single time. A read error is possible here, since a much larger clone lies one base away. This chain joins TRBV6-5 and TRBJ2-1; 10 bases are a match to TRBD2. The CDR3 runs 12 residues. Germline loops: CDR1 MNHEY, CDR2 SVGAGI. In DNA form, the CDR3 reads TGTGGCAGCGGGGGGGCCTACAATGAGCAGTTCTTC. Amino acid sequence: CGSGGAYNEQFF.